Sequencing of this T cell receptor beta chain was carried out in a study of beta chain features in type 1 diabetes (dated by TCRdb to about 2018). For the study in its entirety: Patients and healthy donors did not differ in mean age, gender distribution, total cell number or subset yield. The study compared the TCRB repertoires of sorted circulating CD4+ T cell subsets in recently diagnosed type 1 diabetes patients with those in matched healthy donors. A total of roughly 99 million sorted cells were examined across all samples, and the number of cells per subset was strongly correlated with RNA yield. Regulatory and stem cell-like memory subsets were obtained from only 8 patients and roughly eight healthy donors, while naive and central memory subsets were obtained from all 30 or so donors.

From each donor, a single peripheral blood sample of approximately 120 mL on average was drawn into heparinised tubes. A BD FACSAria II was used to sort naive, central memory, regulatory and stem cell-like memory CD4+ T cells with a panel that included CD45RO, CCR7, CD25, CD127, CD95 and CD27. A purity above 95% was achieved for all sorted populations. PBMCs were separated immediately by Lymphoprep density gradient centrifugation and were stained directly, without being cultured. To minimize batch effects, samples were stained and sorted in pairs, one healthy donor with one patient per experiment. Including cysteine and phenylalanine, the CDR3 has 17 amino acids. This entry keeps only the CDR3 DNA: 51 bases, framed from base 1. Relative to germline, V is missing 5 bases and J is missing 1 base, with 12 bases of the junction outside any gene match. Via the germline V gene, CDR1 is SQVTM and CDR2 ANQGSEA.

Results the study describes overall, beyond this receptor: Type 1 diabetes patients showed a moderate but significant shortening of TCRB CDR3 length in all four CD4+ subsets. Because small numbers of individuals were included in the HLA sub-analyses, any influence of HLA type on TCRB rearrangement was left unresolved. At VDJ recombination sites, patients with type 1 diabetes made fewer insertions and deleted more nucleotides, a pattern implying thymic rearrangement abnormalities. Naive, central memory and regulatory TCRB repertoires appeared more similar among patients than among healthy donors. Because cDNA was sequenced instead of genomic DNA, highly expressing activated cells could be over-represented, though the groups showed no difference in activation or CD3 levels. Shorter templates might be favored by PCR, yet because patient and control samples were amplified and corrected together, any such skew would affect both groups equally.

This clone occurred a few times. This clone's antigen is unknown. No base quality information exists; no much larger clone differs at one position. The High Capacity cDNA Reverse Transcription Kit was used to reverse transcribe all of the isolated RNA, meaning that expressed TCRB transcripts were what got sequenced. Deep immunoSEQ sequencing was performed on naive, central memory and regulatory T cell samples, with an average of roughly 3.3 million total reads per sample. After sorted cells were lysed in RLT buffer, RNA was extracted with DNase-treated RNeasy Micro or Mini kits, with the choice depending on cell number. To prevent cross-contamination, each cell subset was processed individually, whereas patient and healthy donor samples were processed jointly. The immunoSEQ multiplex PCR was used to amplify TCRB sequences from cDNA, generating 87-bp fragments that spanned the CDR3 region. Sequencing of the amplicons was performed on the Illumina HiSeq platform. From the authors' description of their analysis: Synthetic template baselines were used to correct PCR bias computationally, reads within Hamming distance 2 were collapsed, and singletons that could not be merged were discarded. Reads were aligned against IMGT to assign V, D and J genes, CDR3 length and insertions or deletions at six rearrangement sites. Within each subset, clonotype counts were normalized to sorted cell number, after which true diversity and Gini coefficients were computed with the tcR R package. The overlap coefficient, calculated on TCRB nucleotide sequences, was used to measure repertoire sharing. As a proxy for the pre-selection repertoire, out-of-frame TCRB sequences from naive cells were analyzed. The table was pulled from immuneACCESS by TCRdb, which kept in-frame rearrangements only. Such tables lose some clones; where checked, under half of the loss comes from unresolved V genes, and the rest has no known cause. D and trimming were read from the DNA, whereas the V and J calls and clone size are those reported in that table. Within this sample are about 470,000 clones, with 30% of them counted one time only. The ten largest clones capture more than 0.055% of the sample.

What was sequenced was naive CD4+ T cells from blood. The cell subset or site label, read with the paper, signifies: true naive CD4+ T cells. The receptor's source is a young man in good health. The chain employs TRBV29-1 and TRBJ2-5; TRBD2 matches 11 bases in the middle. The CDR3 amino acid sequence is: CSVTTLTSGIVQETQYF. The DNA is TGCAGCGTTACAACCCTGACTAGCGGGATTGTCCAAGAGACCCAGTACTTC.